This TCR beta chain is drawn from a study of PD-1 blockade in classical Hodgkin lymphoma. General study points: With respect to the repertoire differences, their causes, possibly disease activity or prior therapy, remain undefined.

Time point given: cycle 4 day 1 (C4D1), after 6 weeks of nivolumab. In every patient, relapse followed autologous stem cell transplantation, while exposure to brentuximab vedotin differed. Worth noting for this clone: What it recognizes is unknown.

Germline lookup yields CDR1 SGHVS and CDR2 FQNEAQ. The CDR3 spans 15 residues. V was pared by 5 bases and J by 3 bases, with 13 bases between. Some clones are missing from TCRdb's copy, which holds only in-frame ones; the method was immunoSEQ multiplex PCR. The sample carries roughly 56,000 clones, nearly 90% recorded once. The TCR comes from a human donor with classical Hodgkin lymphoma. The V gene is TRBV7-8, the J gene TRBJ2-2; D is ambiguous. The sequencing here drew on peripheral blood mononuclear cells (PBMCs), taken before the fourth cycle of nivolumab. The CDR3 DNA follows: TGTGCCAGCAGCCTCCGGGCTTCGCACACCGGGGAGCTGTTTTTT. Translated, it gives CASSLRASHTGELFF. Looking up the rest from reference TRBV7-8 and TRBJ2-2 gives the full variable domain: GAGVSQSPRYKVAKRGQDVALRCDPISGHVSLFWYQQALGQGPEFLTYFQNEAQLDKSGLPSDRFFAERPEGSVSTLKIQRTQQEDSAVYLCASSLRASHTGELFFGEGSRLTVL.